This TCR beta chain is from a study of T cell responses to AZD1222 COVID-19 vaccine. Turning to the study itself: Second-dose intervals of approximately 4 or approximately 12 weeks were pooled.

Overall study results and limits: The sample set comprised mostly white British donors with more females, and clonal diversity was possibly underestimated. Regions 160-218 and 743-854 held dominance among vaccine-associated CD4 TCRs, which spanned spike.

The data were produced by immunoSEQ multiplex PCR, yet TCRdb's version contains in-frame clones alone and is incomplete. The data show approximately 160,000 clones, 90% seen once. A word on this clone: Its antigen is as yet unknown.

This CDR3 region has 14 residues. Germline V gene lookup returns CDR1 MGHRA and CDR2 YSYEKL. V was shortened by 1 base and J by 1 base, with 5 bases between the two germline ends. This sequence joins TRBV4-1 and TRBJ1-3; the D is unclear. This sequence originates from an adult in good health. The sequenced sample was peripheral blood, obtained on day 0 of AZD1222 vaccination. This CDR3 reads CASSQGVSGNTIYF. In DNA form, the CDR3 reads TGCGCCAGCAGCCAAGGAGTGTCTGGAAACACCATATATTTT.